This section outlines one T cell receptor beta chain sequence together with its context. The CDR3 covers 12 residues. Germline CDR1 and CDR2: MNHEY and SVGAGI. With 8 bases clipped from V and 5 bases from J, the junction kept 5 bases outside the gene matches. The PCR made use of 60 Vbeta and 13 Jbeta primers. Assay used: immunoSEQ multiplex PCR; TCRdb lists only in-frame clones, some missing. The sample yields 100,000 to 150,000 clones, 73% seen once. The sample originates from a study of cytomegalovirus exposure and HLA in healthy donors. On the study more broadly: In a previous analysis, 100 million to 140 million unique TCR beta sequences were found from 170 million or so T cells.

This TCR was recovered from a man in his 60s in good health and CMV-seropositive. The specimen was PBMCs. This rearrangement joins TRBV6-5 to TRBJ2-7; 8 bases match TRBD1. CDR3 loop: CASGRGRNEQYF. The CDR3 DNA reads TGTGCCAGCGGCAGGGGGCGGAACGAGCAGTACTTC.